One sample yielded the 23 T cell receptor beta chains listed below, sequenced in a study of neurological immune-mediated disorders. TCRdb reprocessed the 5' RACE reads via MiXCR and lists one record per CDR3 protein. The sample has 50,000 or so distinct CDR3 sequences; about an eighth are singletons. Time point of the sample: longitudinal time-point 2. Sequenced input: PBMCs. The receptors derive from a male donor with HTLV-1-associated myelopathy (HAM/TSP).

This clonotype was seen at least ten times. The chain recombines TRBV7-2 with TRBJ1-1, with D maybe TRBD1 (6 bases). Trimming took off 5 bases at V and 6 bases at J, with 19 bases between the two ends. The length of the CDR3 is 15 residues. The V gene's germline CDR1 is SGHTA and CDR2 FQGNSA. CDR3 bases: TGTGCCAGCAGCACGATGAGACAGGCGGTCTCTGAAGCTTTCTTT. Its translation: CASSTMRQAVSEAFF.

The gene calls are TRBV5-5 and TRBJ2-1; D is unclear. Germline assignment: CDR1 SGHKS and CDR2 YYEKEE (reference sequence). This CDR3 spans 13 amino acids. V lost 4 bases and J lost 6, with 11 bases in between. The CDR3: CASSVDGLNEQFF. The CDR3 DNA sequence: TGTGCCAGCAGCGTGGACGGCCTCAATGAGCAGTTCTTC.

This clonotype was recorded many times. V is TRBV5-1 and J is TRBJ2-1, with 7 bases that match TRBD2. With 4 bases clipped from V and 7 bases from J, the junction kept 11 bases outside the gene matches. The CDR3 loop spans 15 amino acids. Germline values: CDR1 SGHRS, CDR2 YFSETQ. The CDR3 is CASSVVGLPGNEQFF. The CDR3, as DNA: TGCGCCAGCAGCGTCGTGGGACTACCGGGGAATGAGCAGTTCTTC.

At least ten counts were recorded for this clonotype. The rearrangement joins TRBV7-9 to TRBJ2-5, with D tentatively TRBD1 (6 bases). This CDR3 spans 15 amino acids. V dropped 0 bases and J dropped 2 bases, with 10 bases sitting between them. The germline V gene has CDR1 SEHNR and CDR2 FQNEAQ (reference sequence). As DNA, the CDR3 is TGTGCCAGCAGCTTAGCGCTTAGGGGGCAAGAGACCCAGTACTTC. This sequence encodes CASSLALRGQETQYF.

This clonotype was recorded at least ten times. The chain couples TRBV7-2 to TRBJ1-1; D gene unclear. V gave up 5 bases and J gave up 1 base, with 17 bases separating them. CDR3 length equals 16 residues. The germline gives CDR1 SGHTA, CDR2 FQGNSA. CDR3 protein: CASSVQGPTENTEAFF. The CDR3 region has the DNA TGTGCCAGCAGCGTCCAAGGACCCACAGAGAACACTGAAGCTTTCTTT.

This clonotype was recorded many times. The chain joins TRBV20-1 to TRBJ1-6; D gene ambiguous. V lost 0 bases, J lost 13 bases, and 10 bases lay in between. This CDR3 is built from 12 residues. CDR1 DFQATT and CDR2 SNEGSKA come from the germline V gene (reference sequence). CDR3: CSARDLRAPLHF. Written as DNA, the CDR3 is TGCAGTGCTAGAGATTTGAGGGCGCCCCTCCACTTT.

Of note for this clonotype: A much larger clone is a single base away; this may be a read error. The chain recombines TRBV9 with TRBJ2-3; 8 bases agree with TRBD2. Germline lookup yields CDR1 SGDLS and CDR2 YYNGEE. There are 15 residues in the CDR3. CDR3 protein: CSSSASRGGPDTQYF. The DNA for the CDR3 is TGTTCCAGCAGCGCCTCACGGGGGGGGCCAGATACGCAGTATTTT.

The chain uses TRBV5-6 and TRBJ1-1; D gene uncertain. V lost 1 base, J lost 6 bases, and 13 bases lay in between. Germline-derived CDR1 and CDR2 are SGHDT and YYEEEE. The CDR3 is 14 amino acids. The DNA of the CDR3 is TGTGCCAGCAGCTTGACTCTGGGTGGTTCTGAAGCTTTCTTT. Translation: CASSLTLGGSEAFF.

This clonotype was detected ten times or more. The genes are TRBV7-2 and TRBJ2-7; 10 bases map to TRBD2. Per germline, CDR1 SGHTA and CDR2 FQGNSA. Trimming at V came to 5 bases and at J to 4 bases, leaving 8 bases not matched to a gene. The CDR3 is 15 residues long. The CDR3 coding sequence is TGTGCCAGCAGCCAACAAGCGGGGGGGCTGTACGAGCAGTACTTC. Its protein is CASSQQAGGLYEQYF.

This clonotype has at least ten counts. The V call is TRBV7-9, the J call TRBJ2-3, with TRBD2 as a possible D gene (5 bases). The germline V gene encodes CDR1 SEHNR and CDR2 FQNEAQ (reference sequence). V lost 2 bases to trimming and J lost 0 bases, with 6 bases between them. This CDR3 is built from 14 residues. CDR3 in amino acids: CASSLTRSTDTQYF. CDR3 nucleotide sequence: TGTGCCAGCAGCTTAACTAGAAGCACAGATACGCAGTATTTT.

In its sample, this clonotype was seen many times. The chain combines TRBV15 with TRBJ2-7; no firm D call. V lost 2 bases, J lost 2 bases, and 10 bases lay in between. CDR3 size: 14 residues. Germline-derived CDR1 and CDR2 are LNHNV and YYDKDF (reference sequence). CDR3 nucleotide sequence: TGTGCCACCAGCAGAATGGCAGCTACCTACGAGCAGTACTTC. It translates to CATSRMAATYEQYF.

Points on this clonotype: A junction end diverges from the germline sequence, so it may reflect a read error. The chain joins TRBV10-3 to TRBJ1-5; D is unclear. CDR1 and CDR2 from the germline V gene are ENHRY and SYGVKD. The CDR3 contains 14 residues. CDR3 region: CASSYGQRNQPQHF. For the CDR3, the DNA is TGTGCCAGCAGTTACGGCCAGAGAAATCAGCCCCAGCATTTT.

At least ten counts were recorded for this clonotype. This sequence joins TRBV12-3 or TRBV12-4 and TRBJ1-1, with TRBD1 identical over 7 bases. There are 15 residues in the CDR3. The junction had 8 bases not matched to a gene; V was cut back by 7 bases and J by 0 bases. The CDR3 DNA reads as TGTGCCAGCAACAGACAGGGAAGGGTGAACACTGAAGCTTTCTTT. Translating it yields CASNRQGRVNTEAFF.

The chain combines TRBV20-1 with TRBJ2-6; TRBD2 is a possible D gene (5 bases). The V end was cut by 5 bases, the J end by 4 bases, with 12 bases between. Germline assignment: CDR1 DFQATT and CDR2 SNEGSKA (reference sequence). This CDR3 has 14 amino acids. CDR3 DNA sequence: TGCAGTGCTGCAGGACTCAACGGGGCCAACGTCCTGACTTTC. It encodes CSAAGLNGANVLTF.

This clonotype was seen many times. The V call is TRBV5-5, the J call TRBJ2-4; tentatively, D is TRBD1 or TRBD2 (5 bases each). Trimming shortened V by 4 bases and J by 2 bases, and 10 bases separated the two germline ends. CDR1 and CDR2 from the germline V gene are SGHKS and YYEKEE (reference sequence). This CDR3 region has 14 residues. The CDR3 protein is CASSREGPKNIQYF. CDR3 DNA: TGTGCCAGCAGCCGCGAGGGACCCAAAAACATTCAGTACTTC.

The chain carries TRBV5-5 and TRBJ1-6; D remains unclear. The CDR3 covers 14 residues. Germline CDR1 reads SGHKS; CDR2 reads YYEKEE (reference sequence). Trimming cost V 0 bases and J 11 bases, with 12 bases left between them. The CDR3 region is CASSLDHRDTPLHF. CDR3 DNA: TGTGCCAGCAGCTTGGACCATAGGGATACACCCCTCCACTTT.

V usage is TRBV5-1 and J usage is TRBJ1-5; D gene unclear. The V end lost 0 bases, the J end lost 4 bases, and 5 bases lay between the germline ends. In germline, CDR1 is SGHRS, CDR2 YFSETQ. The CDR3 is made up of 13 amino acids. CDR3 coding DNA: TGCGCCAGCAGCTTGGACGGGAATCAGCCCCAGCATTTT. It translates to CASSLDGNQPQHF.

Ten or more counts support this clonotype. CDR3 region: CASRTGGGAQHF. Here the CDR3 DNA reads TGTGCCAGCCGGACAGGCGGGGGAGCCCAGCATTTT. The chain uses TRBV27 and TRBJ1-5; 7 bases are a match to TRBD1. V shed 8 bases and J 11 bases; nucleotides not matched to a gene: 9. The CDR3 runs 12 residues. CDR1 and CDR2 from the germline V gene are MNHEY and SMNVEV (reference sequence).

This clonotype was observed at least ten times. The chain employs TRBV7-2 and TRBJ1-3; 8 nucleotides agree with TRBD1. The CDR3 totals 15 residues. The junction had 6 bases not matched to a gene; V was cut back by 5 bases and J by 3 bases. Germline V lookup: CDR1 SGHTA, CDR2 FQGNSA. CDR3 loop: CASSDPDRDGNTIYF. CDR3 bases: TGTGCCAGCAGCGACCCGGACAGGGATGGAAACACCATATATTTT.

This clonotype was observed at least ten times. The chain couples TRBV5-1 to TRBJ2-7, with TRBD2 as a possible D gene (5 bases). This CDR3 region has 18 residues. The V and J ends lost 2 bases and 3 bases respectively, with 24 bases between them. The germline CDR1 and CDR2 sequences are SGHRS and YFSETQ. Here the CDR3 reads CASSFQSRPRTEVYEQYF. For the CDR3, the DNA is TGCGCCAGCAGCTTTCAGTCCCGGCCAAGGACGGAGGTCTACGAGCAGTACTTC.

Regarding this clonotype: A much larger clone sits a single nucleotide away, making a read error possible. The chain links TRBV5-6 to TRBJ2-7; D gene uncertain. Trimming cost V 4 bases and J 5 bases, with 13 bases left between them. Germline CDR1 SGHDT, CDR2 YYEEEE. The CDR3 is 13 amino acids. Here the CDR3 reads CASSLRFVDEQYF. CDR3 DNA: TGTGCCAGCAGCCTAAGGTTTGTGGACGAGCAGTACTTC.

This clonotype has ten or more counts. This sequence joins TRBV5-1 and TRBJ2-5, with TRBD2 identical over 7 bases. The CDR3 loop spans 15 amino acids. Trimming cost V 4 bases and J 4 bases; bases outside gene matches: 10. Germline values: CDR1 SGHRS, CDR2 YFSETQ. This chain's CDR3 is CASSAGLPIRETQYF. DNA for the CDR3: TGCGCCAGCAGCGCGGGACTACCTATACGAGAGACCCAGTACTTC.

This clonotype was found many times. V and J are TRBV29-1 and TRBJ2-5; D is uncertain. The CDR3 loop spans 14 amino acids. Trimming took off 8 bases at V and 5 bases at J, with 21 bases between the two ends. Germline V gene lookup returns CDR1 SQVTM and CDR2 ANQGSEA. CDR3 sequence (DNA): TGCAGCACCACTGGCGTTGCGTCGAGGGAGACCCAGTACTTC. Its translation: CSTTGVASRETQYF.